This paragraph reports one T cell receptor (beta chain). Its target is unknown. This specimen belongs to a study of CD8+CD57+ T cells in acquired aplastic anemia. Findings of the study overall: Patient and control CD8+ Simpson's diversity was not significantly different. It was found that almost 30 CD8+ CDR3 sequences were shared between patients and controls.

Germline values: CDR1 ENHRY, CDR2 SYGVKD. V lost 3 bases, J lost 7 bases, and 7 bases lay in between. CDR3 length: 12 residues. The template used for profiling TCR beta VDJ and CDR3 was genomic DNA. TCRdb independently ran MiXCR on the reads; one entry per CDR3 protein. The sample includes over 150,000 distinct CDR3 sequences, around 63% of them seen just once. CD8+CD57+ cell expansion had been shown by flow cytometry in patients chosen for sequencing. The patients all had a severe acquired aplastic anemia diagnosis. The study sampled blood from patients who had received no therapy. The sequenced sample consisted of sorted CD4+, CD8+, or CD8+CD57+ T cells (not recorded which) from PBMCs. The source of this sequence is a human donor with aplastic anemia. This chain uses TRBV10-3 with TRBJ1-5; no clear D gene. The CDR3 reads CAISDREQPQHF. The CDR3 nucleotides read TGTGCCATCAGTGATAGGGAACAGCCCCAGCATTTT.